The entry below describes one TCR beta chain. Its antigen is not known. These data are taken from a study of metastatic and nonmetastatic thyroid tumors. About the research overall: Repertoires from malignant and benign thyroid patients were compared across blood and tumor or nodule tissue.

Authors' analysis steps: Clinicopathological groups of papillary thyroid cancer showed CDR3 differences that were used to build a distant-metastasis classifier. Via MiXCR, TCRdb re-called the PCR reads. It is TCRdb's table, rather than the study itself, that gives the V and J calls and clone size. This sample has 5,500 to 8,000 clones; 35% occur once, and the top ten carry 10% to 15%. Study-level results: Benign nodules reportedly had significantly lower TCR beta diversity than malignant thyroid tumors in blood and tumor.

Each patient came to thyroid surgery without any prior treatment (of any kind). Sequenced sample: adjacent normal tissue. The sequence derives from a female donor with papillary thyroid cancer or a benign thyroid nodule (not recorded which). Some clones in this sample may be carry-over from other donors' samples.

The CDR3 region is CASSLVVGDDEKLFF. The CDR3 DNA reads TGTGCCAGCAGCTTAGTTGTGGGGGATGATGAAAAACTGTTTTTT. The chain couples TRBV7-2 to TRBJ1-4; a possible D gene is TRBD1 (5 bases). This CDR3 region has 15 residues. The germline V gene encodes CDR1 SGHTA and CDR2 FQGNSA. V dropped 1 base and J dropped 6 bases, with 12 bases sitting between them. Filled out from reference TRBV7-2 and TRBJ1-4, the complete variable domain reads GAGVSQSPSNKVTEKGKDVELRCDPISGHTALYWYRQSLGQGLEFLIYFQGNSAPDKSGLPSDRFSAERTGGSVSTLTIQRTQQEDSAVYLCASSLVVGDDEKLFFGSGTQLSVL.